The 27 T cell receptor beta chains below were found in one sample sequenced in a study of lung T cells in sarcoidosis with Löfgren's syndrome. From the reads, TCRdb called clonotypes with MiXCR, one entry per CDR3 protein. The sample contains 50,000 to 65,000 distinct CDR3 sequences, around 21% of which appear only once. The sequenced sample consisted of CD4+ T cells from PBMCs. These TCRs come from a human donor with sarcoidosis (Löfgren's syndrome or another form), or a control subject (not recorded which).

This clonotype was seen more than once but under ten times. The J gene is TRBJ2-7, the V gene TRBV5-4; 8 bases are a match to TRBD2. CDR1 SGHNT and CDR2 YYREEE come from the germline V gene (reference sequence). This CDR3 has 15 residues. The J segment lost 0 bases and the V segment lost 0 bases, leaving 2 bases of the junction unmatched. The CDR3 loop reads CASSLAGGSSYEQYF. The CDR3, as DNA: TGTGCCAGCAGCTTGGCGGGGGGGAGCTCCTACGAGCAGTACTTC.

This clonotype was seen at least ten times. J is TRBJ1-1 and V is TRBV6-1; a possible D gene is TRBD1 (6 bases). V lost 6 bases to trimming and J lost 5 bases, with 7 bases between them. This CDR3 is built from 11 residues. The germline gives CDR1 MNHNS, CDR2 SASEGT. The CDR3 DNA follows: TGTGCCAGCAGAACAGGGACTGAAGCTTTCTTT. Its protein is CASRTGTEAFF.

On this clonotype: A clone one base away is much larger, so this may be a read error. Given the absence of the conserved phenylalanine or tryptophan at the CDR3 end, a read error is likely. V and J are TRBV6-1 and TRBJ2-1; D unclear. This CDR3 region has 13 residues. CDR1 and CDR2 from the germline V gene are MNHNS and SASEGT. V lost 8 bases and J 2 bases, leaving 10 bases between the germline ends. CDR3 coding DNA: TGTGCCAGCTGTAGACTTACCTACAATGAGCAGTTCTCC. It yields the protein CASCRLTYNEQFS.

This clonotype was picked up many times. CDR3 DNA sequence: TGCAGTGCGAATCCCGGGATTTACTATGGCTACACCTTC. This codes for CSANPGIYYGYTF. This chain joins TRBV20-1 and TRBJ1-2; no firm D call. This CDR3 spans 13 amino acids. The V and J ends lost 6 bases and 3 bases respectively, with 14 bases between them. CDR1 and CDR2 from the germline V gene are DFQATT and SNEGSKA (reference sequence).

This clonotype was observed at least ten times. This chain connects TRBV6-6 to TRBJ1-1, with D perhaps matching TRBD1 (6 bases). The V end was cut by 1 base, the J end by 1 base, with 10 bases between. The length of the CDR3 is 15 residues. Germline lookup yields CDR1 MNHNY and CDR2 SVGAGI (reference sequence). CDR3 nucleotides: TGTGCCAGCAGTTACTTCGGACAGTCGAACACTGAAGCTTTCTTT. Residues: CASSYFGQSNTEAFF.

As concerns this clonotype: A much bigger clone sits one base away, suggesting this may be a read error. The chain has TRBV20-1 and TRBJ1-1, with D perhaps matching TRBD1 (5 bases). The V gene's germline CDR1 is DFQATT and CDR2 SNEGSKA (reference sequence). This CDR3 is 12 amino acids long. The CDR3 region is CSVGHLNTGAFF. For the CDR3, the DNA is TGCAGTGTCGGACACTTGAACACTGGAGCTTTCTTT.

V is TRBV7-3 and J is TRBJ2-1, with D perhaps TRBD2 (5 bases). The V and J ends lost 8 bases and 9 bases respectively, with 20 bases between them. The germline gives CDR1 SGHTA, CDR2 FQGTGA. The length of the CDR3 is 14 residues. As DNA, the CDR3 is TGTGCCAGCGGCCCCAACATACTAGATGGTGAGCAGTTCTTC. Encoded protein: CASGPNILDGEQFF.

The chain couples TRBV4-1 to TRBJ2-2; 9 bases are shared with TRBD1. The CDR3 length is 19 residues. Germline-derived CDR1 and CDR2 are MGHRA and YSYEKL. Germline trimming cut 2 bases from V and 0 bases from J; bases unmatched to any gene: 10. The CDR3 DNA sequence: TGCGCCAGCAGCCAACGCCACCAGAGACAGGGGGCGAACACCGGGGAGCTGTTTTTT. Its protein product is CASSQRHQRQGANTGELFF.

This clonotype showed up many times. The chain is built from TRBV20-1 and TRBJ2-6; D remains unclear. The V gene lost 5 bases and the J gene lost 0 bases, with 8 bases spanning the gap. The CDR3 spans 14 residues. From germline, CDR1 is DFQATT and CDR2 SNEGSKA (reference sequence). The CDR3, as DNA: TGCAGTGCTGCGAGCGTCTCTGGGGCCAACGTCCTGACTTTC. Translation: CSAASVSGANVLTF.

At least ten counts were recorded for this clonotype. J is TRBJ1-5 and V is TRBV7-2, with a tentative D call TRBD1 (5 bases). Per germline, CDR1 SGHTA and CDR2 FQGNSA. V dropped 4 bases and J dropped 4 bases, with 8 bases sitting between them. The length of the CDR3 is 13 residues. Here the CDR3 reads CASSSQGNQPQHF. The CDR3 DNA follows: TGTGCCAGCAGCTCTCAGGGAAATCAGCCCCAGCATTTT. Filled out from reference TRBV7-2 and TRBJ1-5, the complete variable domain reads GAGVSQSPSNKVTEKGKDVELRCDPISGHTALYWYRQSLGQGLEFLIYFQGNSAPDKSGLPSDRFSAERTGGSVSTLTIQRTQQEDSAVYLCASSSQGNQPQHFGDGTRLSIL.

This clonotype was seen repeatedly, ten times or more. The chain joins TRBV20-1 to TRBJ2-7, with 10 bases aligning to TRBD2. Germline CDR1 and CDR2: DFQATT and SNEGSKA (reference sequence). The CDR3 is 15 amino acids. The ends lost 2 bases at V and 2 bases at J; junction bases unmatched: 6. The CDR3 DNA is TGCAGTGCTAGATCCTCTACTAGCGGGGCCTACGAGCAGTACTTC. This codes for CSARSSTSGAYEQYF.

This clonotype came up a few times. V gene TRBV5-1 combines with J gene TRBJ1-2; 7 bases are a match to TRBD1. The germline V gene encodes CDR1 SGHRS and CDR2 YFSETQ. V was clipped by 4 bases and J by 5 bases; unmatched bases: 8. The CDR3 is 14 residues long. The CDR3, as DNA: TGCGCCAGCAGCCCCGTAGGGGGCCTTTATGGCTACACCTTC. This encodes CASSPVGGLYGYTF.

At least ten counts were recorded for this clonotype. The rearrangement uses TRBV6-1 and TRBJ1-2; D is possibly TRBD1 (6 bases). CDR3 length equals 15 residues. The germline V and J ends were trimmed by 6 bases and 3 bases, with 17 bases remaining between them. Germline-derived CDR1 and CDR2 are MNHNS and SASEGT. The CDR3 here is CASRAPKTGYYGYTF. DNA of the CDR3: TGTGCCAGCAGAGCTCCTAAGACAGGCTACTATGGCTACACCTTC.

There are many counts of this clonotype. The chain joins TRBV28 to TRBJ2-7; TRBD2 is a possible D gene (7 bases). Germline CDR1 MDHEN, CDR2 SYDVKM. The CDR3 spans 17 residues. Deletions cut 1 base from V and 0 bases from J, with 16 bases between. Written as DNA, the CDR3 is TGTGCCAGCAGTTTATCTCCTCAGGGAGGGGGCTCCTACGAGCAGTACTTC. It specifies CASSLSPQGGGSYEQYF.

This clonotype came up a few times. The chain uses TRBV9 and TRBJ2-5; D remains ambiguous. CDR3 size: 15 residues. V dropped 0 bases and J dropped 1 base, with 10 bases sitting between them. CDR1 and CDR2 from the germline V gene are SGDLS and YYNGEE. CDR3 DNA sequence: TGTGCCAGCAGCGTAGCTTTGGCTTCCCAAGAGACCCAGTACTTC. Encoded protein: CASSVALASQETQYF.

In its sample, this clonotype was seen many times. This chain connects TRBV28 to TRBJ2-7, with TRBD1 matching 7 bases. The V segment lost 2 bases and the J segment 4 bases; nucleotides outside the gene matches: 2. The germline V gene has CDR1 MDHEN and CDR2 SYDVKM. This CDR3 comprises 13 residues. CDR3 in amino acids: CASSLGTVYEQYF. Written as DNA, the CDR3 is TGTGCCAGCAGTTTAGGGACAGTATACGAGCAGTACTTC.

This clonotype was seen only a few times. The chain employs TRBV6-1 and TRBJ2-3, with D perhaps matching TRBD2 (5 bases). The CDR3 length is 16 residues. V was trimmed by 7 bases and J by 3 bases, leaving 20 bases between them. From germline, CDR1 is MNHNS and CDR2 SASEGT. CDR3 amino acids: CASNPRDLVVTDTQYF. CDR3 DNA sequence: TGTGCCAGCAATCCCCGGGATCTCGTAGTAACAGATACGCAGTATTTT.

Concerning this clonotype itself: A much more abundant neighbour one base away suggests this may be a read error. The chain is built from TRBV28 and TRBJ2-3; D call uncertain. Germline CDR1 is MDHEN and CDR2 is SYDVKM. V dropped 5 bases and J dropped 5 bases, with 14 bases sitting between them. The CDR3 contains 14 residues. The CDR3 here is CASSLRSGLDTQYF. The DNA for the CDR3 is TGTGCCAGCAGTCTCAGGTCAGGTCTAGATACGCAGTATTTT. The whole variable domain, remainder taken from reference TRBV28 and TRBJ2-3, is DVKVTQSSRYLVKRTGEKVFLECVQDMDHENMFWYRQDPGLGLRLIYFSYDVKMKEKGDIPEGYSVSREKKERFSLILESASTNQTSMYLCASSLRSGLDTQYFGPGTRLTVL.

There are many counts of this clonotype. The V call is TRBV6-1, the J call TRBJ2-5; the D is unclear. The germline V gene encodes CDR1 MNHNS and CDR2 SASEGT. V was cut by 5 bases and J by 1 base, with 8 bases left in between. This CDR3 has 13 residues. Written as DNA, the CDR3 is TGTGCCAGCAGTTCGTCGAGCCAAGAGACCCAGTACTTC. Amino acid sequence: CASSSSSQETQYF.

This clonotype has ten or more counts. The chain couples TRBV28 to TRBJ1-6; the D is unclear. The CDR3 is 12 amino acids. Germline CDR1 is MDHEN and CDR2 is SYDVKM. With 2 bases removed from V and 9 bases from J, the gap between germline ends came to 5 bases. Here the CDR3 reads CASSLSGSPLHF. CDR3 sequence (DNA): TGTGCCAGCAGTTTAAGCGGTTCACCCCTCCACTTT. Full variable domain (missing parts from reference TRBV28 and TRBJ1-6): DVKVTQSSRYLVKRTGEKVFLECVQDMDHENMFWYRQDPGLGLRLIYFSYDVKMKEKGDIPEGYSVSREKKERFSLILESASTNQTSMYLCASSLSGSPLHFGNGTRLTVT.

In its sample, this clonotype was seen a few times. This may be a read error, as it is one base from a much larger clone. V usage is TRBV20-1 and J usage is TRBJ1-1, with TRBD1 as a possible D gene (6 bases). From germline, CDR1 is DFQATT and CDR2 SNEGSKA (reference sequence). This CDR3 has 13 residues. The CDR3 sequence: CSVTQGMNTGAFF. The CDR3 nucleotides are TGCAGTGTAACCCAGGGGATGAACACTGGAGCTTTCTTT.

This clonotype has at least ten counts. This chain joins TRBV28 and TRBJ2-1, with D perhaps matching TRBD2 (5 bases). The germline V and J ends were trimmed by 6 bases and 7 bases, with 16 bases remaining between them. The germline V gene encodes CDR1 MDHEN and CDR2 SYDVKM. The CDR3 length is 14 residues. The CDR3 DNA is TGTGCCAGCAGCCCCCCGCCCACTAGGAATGAGCAGTTCTTC. Protein product: CASSPPPTRNEQFF.

This clonotype occurred a few times. The J gene is TRBJ2-1, the V gene TRBV7-2, with a tentative D call TRBD1 (7 bases). Germline V lookup: CDR1 SGHTA, CDR2 FQGNSA. Trimming removed 5 bases from V and 8 bases from J, with 10 bases in between. The CDR3 has 12 amino acids. The CDR3 loop reads CASSIRGDEQFF. CDR3 DNA: TGTGCCAGCAGCATCAGGGGGGATGAGCAGTTCTTC.

V is TRBV12-3 or TRBV12-4 and J is TRBJ1-1, with D maybe TRBD1 (5 bases). The CDR3 covers 13 residues. V shed 8 bases and J shed 1 base, with 11 bases lying between them. DNA for the CDR3: TGTGCCAGCGGATTACAGGAGAACACTGAAGCTTTCTTT. It codes for CASGLQENTEAFF.

This clonotype was counted many times. The rearrangement uses TRBV6-6 and TRBJ2-5; D remains unclear. The length of the CDR3 is 15 residues. CDR1 is MNHNY, CDR2 SVGAGI, per germline (reference sequence). V lost 0 bases and J lost 7, with 15 bases in between. The CDR3 DNA is TGTGCCAGCAGTTACTCCCAAAGAGCAGTCGGGACCCAGTACTTC. Translation: CASSYSQRAVGTQYF.

The chain has TRBV14 and TRBJ2-2; 11 nucleotides align to TRBD2. Germline V lookup: CDR1 SGHDN, CDR2 FVKESK. V was pared by 4 bases and J by 1 base, with 5 bases of the junction left unmatched. The CDR3 runs to 17 residues. The CDR3 coding sequence is TGTGCCAGCAGCCTCAGACTAGCGGGGATGAACACCGGGGAGCTGTTTTTT. The encoded protein is CASSLRLAGMNTGELFF.

This clonotype was counted between two and nine times. This may stem from a read error, because a much larger clone lies one nucleotide away. The chain links TRBV28 to TRBJ1-3; unclear D gene. In germline, CDR1 is MDHEN, CDR2 SYDVKM. CDR3 length: 13 residues. The CDR3 region is CAGSWESGNTIYF. The CDR3 coding sequence is TGTGCCGGCAGTTGGGAATCTGGAAACACCATATATTTT.